These 3 T cell receptor beta chains originate from one sample sequenced in a study of blood T cells in healthy people across ages. Primed by a sample-barcoded 5' primer and a J-beta primer mix, a second PCR proceeded for about 6 to 12 cycles. TCRdb ran MiXCR on the 5' RACE reads and lists one entry per CDR3 protein. The sample consists of around 1,900,000 distinct CDR3 sequences, 39% of them appearing once. The material sequenced was blood. The source of these receptors is a human donor in good health.

The V and J genes are TRBV2 and TRBJ2-1; D perhaps matches TRBD1 (5 bases). With the DNA end fitting TRBJ2-7 better, the J assignment may be wrong. The CDR3 is 16 residues long. The germline gives CDR1 SNHLY, CDR2 FYNNEI. CDR3 sequence reads: CASSVPVDIIIYEQYF. In DNA, the CDR3 is TGTGCCAGCAGTGTTCCCGTGGACATAATCATCTACGAGCAGTACTTC.

The chain links TRBV6-6 to TRBJ2-3, with D hard to call. Germline assignment: CDR1 MNHNY and CDR2 SVGAGI (reference sequence). Trimming took off 2 bases at V and 4 bases at J, with 10 bases between the two ends. The CDR3 is 14 residues long. The CDR3 loop reads CASSYGRSSDTQYF. CDR3 nucleotides: TGTGCCAGCAGTTACGGGCGTTCGTCAGATACGCAGTATTTT.

The chain uses TRBV28 and TRBJ2-3; 13 bases are a match to TRBD2. Per the germline V gene, CDR1 is MDHEN and CDR2 is SYDVKM. This CDR3 is 20 amino acids long. V trimming: 3 bases; J trimming: 5 bases; junction bases outside the gene matches: 17. The CDR3 is CASSFNSQTGTSGDVDTQYF. CDR3 nucleotide sequence: TGTGCCAGCAGTTTCAACTCACAAACCGGGACTAGCGGGGATGTAGATACGCAGTATTTT.